This T cell receptor (beta chain) was found in a study of T cells in Graves' hyperthyroidism and ophthalmopathy. Study at large: Peripheral blood sampling occurred at initial diagnosis, before any treatment.

This clonotype was picked up many times. TCR beta CDR3 regions were amplified from RNA transcripts. An initial round of RT-PCR targeting the TCR CDR3 relied on the HTBI primer set. TCRdb recomputed calls from the multiplex PCR reads with MiXCR, one row per CDR3 protein. This sample has under 250,000 distinct CDR3 sequences, with 24% found just once. Each diagnosis was grounded in clinical symptoms, serum thyroxine and TRAb, thyroid ultrasound, and orbital computed tomography. What was sequenced was blood. This TCR derives from a woman in her forties with Graves' ophthalmopathy.

In DNA, the CDR3 is TGTGCCAGTAGTATCTCGGACAGGAGCGAGCAGTACTTC. Translated, it gives CASSISDRSEQYF. The chain employs TRBV19 and TRBJ2-7; 7 positions agree with TRBD1. V dropped 3 bases and J dropped 6; count of bases not matched to a gene: 5. Germline CDR1 reads LNHDA; CDR2 reads SQIVND (reference sequence). CDR3 length: 13 amino acids.